Sequencing of this TCR beta chain was carried out in a study of regulatory T cells in long-lasting Graves disease. This clonotype was seen ten or more times. What it binds is not known. Sample time point: newly diagnosed GD, antithyroid drugs for less than 3 months. The TCR library was made from RNA extracted from PBMCs. A volume of roughly 8.4 milliliters of peripheral blood was collected in EDTA tubes. General study points: Persistent disease was characterized by preferential usage of TRBV28, TRBJ1-2 and TRBJ2-5.

The authors built TCR beta libraries using iRepertoire HTBI primers and Arm-PCR of CDR3 regions. TCRdb re-called the multiplex PCR reads through MiXCR, storing one row per CDR3 protein. This table has 300,000 to 400,000 distinct CDR3 sequences, 16% appearing once. V shed 6 bases, J shed 2 bases, and the junction held 6 bases outside the gene matches. Germline V gene data show CDR1 as SEHNR and CDR2 as FQNEAQ (reference sequence). The CDR3 sequence is 14 residues long. The sample was also linked to a second study, of T cells in Graves' hyperthyroidism and ophthalmopathy.

The sequence derives from a middle-aged man with Graves disease. Sequencing was performed on peripheral blood mononuclear cells (PBMCs), taken at new diagnosis, from a patient treated with antithyroid drugs. V and J are TRBV7-9 and TRBJ2-5; 7 positions match TRBD1. CDR3: CASRSRDSQETQYF. DNA for the CDR3: TGTGCCAGCAGATCCCGGGACAGTCAAGAGACCCAGTACTTC.